This entry lists 5 T cell receptor beta chains sequenced from one sample in a study of beta chain features in type 1 diabetes. Since all of the isolated RNA was reverse transcribed, expressed TCRB transcripts were what got sequenced. Assay: immunoSEQ multiplex PCR; the TCRdb copy retains only in-frame clones and omits some. The table has roughly 380,000 clones, about 18% seen once. Material for sequencing was naive CD4+ T cells from blood. The receptors originated from a woman between 18 and 30 years old in good health.

This clone showed up just a few times. The V gene is TRBV7-8, the J gene TRBJ2-7, with TRBD1 matching over 10 bases. V lost 5 bases and J lost 2; bases outside the gene matches: 9. CDR3 length: 16 amino acids. Germline loops: CDR1 SGHVS, CDR2 FQNEAQ. The CDR3 spells CASSAPTGTGAYEQYF. The CDR3 nucleotides are TGTGCCAGCAGCGCCCCGACCGGGACAGGGGCCTACGAGCAGTACTTC.

This rearrangement joins TRBV5-1 to TRBJ2-3, with 7 bases lining up with TRBD2. The J segment lost 5 bases and the V segment lost 4 bases, leaving 13 bases of the junction unmatched. Per the germline V gene, CDR1 is SGHRS and CDR2 is YFSETQ. The CDR3 spans 16 residues. The CDR3 nucleotides are TGCGCCAGCAGCGGGGCTGTGGGCGGGAGTGGAGATACGCAGTATTTT. Translated: CASSGAVGGSGDTQYF.

This clone has only a few counts. The CDR3 region is CASSQASGTSEYNEQFF. Written as DNA, the CDR3 is TGTGCCAGCAGCCAAGCTTCCGGGACTAGCGAATACAATGAGCAGTTCTTC. This chain links TRBV14 with TRBJ2-1; 10 nucleotides agree with TRBD2. The V gene's germline CDR1 is SGHDN and CDR2 FVKESK. The CDR3 is 17 residues long. Trimming took 1 base from V and 4 from J; bases not matched to a gene: 7.

This sequence joins TRBV9 and TRBJ2-1; TRBD2 is a possible D gene (6 bases). The CDR3 sequence is 15 residues long. From germline, CDR1 is SGDLS and CDR2 YYNGEE. V dropped 0 bases and J dropped 5 bases, with 12 bases sitting between them. The CDR3 coding sequence is TGTGCCAGCAGCGTAGGGCTAGCGCCCCACAATGAGCAGTTCTTC. This gives the protein CASSVGLAPHNEQFF.

Concerning this clone itself: This CDR3 is also generated by other DNA sequences in the sample. The gene calls are TRBV18 and TRBJ2-2, with D perhaps TRBD1 (5 bases). Germline lookup yields CDR1 KGHSH and CDR2 LQKENI. CDR3 size: 15 residues. V lost 3 bases, J lost 0 bases, and 8 bases lay in between. CDR3 sequence reads: CASSPDIANTGELFF. CDR3 sequence (DNA): TGTGCCAGCTCACCGGACATTGCGAACACCGGGGAGCTGTTTTTT. The whole variable domain, remainder taken from reference TRBV18 and TRBJ2-2, is NAGVMQNPRHLVRRRGQEARLRCSPMKGHSHVYWYRQLPEEGLKFMVYLQKENIIDESGMPKERFSAEFPKEGPSILRIQQVVRGDSAAYFCASSPDIANTGELFFGEGSRLTVL.